Below, one T cell receptor (beta chain) is given with its context. A second about 7 to 11 cycle PCR used barcoded and J-beta primers. TCRdb analysed the 5' RACE reads with MiXCR anew, one entry per CDR3 protein. Here the sample spans approximately 810,000 distinct CDR3 sequences, 36% being singletons. This record comes from a study of blood T cells in healthy people across ages. Germline V gives CDR1 MNHEY, CDR2 SVGEGT. This CDR3 comprises 13 residues. V shed 6 bases and J shed 1 base, with 10 bases lying between them. Specimen: blood. The sequence derives from a young man in good health. This chain uses TRBV6-2 or TRBV6-3 with TRBJ2-7, with D hard to call. Written as DNA, the CDR3 is TGTGCCAGCAGGTATTGGCATTCCTACGAGCAGTACTTC. Protein product: CASRYWHSYEQYF.